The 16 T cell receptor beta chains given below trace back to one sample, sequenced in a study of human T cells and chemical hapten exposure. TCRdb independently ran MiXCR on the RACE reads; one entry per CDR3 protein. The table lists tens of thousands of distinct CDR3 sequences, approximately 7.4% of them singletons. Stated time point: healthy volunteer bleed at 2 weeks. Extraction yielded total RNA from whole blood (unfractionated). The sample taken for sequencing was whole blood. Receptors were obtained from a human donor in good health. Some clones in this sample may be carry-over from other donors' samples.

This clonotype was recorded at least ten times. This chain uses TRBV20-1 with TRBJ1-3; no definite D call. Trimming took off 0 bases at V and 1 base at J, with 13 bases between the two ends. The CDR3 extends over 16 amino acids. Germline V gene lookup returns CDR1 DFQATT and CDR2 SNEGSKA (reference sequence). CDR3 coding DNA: TGCAGTGCTAGAGATTCGGCTTCCAGTTCTGGAAACACCATATATTTT. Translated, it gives CSARDSASSSGNTIYF.

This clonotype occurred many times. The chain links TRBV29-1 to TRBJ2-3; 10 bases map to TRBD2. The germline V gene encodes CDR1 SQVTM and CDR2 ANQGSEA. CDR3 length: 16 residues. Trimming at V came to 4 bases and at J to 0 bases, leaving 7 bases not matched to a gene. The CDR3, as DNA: TGCAGCGTTGCTGGGACTAGCGTAACTAGCACAGATACGCAGTATTTT. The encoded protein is CSVAGTSVTSTDTQYF.

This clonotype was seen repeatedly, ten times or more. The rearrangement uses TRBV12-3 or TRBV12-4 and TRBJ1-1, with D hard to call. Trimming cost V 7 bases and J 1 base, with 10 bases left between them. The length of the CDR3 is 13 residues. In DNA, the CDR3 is TGTGCCAGCAACCCCCGGTGGAACACTGAAGCTTTCTTT. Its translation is CASNPRWNTEAFF.

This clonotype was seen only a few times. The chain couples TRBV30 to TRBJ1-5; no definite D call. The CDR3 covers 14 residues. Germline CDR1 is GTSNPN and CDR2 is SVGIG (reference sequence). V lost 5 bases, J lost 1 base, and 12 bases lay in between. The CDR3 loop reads CAWGEGTSNQPQHF. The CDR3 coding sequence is TGTGCCTGGGGGGAGGGAACGAGCAATCAGCCCCAGCATTTT.

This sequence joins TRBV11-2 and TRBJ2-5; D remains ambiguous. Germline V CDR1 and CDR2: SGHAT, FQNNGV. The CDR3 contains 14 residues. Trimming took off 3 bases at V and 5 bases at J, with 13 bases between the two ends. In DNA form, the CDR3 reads TGTGCCAGCAGCTTCCGACACGGAGAGGAGACCCAGTACTTC. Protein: CASSFRHGEETQYF.

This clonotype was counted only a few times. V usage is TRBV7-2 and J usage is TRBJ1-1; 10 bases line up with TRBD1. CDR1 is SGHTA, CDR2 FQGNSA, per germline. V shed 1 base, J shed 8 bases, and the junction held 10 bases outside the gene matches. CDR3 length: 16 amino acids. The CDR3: CASSLGGYGTGAEAFF. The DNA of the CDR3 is TGTGCCAGCAGCTTAGGCGGATACGGGACAGGGGCCGAAGCTTTCTTT.

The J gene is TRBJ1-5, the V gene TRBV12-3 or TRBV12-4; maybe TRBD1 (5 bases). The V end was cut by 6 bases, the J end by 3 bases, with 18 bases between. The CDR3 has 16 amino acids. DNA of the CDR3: TGTGCCAGCAGGCCTGGGGGAGCTCCCGACAATCAGCCCCAGCATTTT. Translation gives CASRPGGAPDNQPQHF.

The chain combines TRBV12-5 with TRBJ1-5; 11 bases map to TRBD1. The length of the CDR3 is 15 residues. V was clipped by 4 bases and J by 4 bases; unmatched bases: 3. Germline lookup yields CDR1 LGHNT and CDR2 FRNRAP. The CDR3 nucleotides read TGTGCTAGTGGTTGGGGGACAGGGGGAAATCAGCCCCAGCATTTT. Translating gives CASGWGTGGNQPQHF.

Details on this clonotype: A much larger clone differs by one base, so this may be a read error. CDR3 amino acids: CASSALIAANQPQHF. DNA for the CDR3: TGCGCCAGCAGTGCATTGATAGCGGCCAATCAGCCCCAGCATTTT. V is TRBV10-2 and J is TRBJ1-5; D gene ambiguous. Germline lookup yields CDR1 WSHSY and CDR2 SAAADI. Deletions cut 4 bases from V and 3 bases from J, with 13 bases between. The length of the CDR3 is 15 residues.

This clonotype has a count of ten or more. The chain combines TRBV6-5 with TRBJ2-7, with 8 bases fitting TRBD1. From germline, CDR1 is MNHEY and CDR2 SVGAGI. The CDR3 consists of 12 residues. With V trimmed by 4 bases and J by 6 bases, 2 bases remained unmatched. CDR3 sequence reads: CASSFDRGEQYF. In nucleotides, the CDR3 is TGTGCCAGCAGTTTCGACAGGGGCGAGCAGTACTTC.

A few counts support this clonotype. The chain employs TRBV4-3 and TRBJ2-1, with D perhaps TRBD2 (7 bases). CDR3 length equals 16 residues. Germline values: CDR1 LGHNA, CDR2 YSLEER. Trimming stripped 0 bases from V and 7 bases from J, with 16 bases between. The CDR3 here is CASSQELEGGRNEQFF. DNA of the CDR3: TGCGCCAGCAGCCAAGAACTAGAGGGGGGGCGGAATGAGCAGTTCTTC.

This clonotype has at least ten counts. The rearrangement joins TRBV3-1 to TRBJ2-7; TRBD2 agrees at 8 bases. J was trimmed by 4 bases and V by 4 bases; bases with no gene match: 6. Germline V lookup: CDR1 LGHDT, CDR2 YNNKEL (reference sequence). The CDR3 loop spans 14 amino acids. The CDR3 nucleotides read TGTGCCAGCAGCCCCAAGACTAGCGTATACGAGCAGTACTTC. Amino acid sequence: CASSPKTSVYEQYF.

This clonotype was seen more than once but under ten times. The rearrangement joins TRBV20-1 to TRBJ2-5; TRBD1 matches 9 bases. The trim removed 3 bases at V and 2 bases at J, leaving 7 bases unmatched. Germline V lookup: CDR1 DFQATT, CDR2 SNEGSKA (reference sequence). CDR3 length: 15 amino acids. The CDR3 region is CSARGGQGIQETQYF. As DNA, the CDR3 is TGCAGTGCTAGGGGGGGACAGGGAATACAAGAGACCCAGTACTTC.

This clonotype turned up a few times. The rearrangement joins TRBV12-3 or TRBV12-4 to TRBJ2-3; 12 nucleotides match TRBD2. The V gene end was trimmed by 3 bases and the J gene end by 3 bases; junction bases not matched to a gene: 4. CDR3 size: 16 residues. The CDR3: CASSFPTSGGTDTQYF. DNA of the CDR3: TGTGCCAGCAGTTTTCCGACTAGCGGGGGTACAGATACGCAGTATTTT.

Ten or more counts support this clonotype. The CDR3 loop reads CASSPRFSYRVAGKGNTEAFF. As DNA, the CDR3 is TGTGCCAGCTCACCACGTTTTTCTTACCGTGTGGCAGGGAAGGGGAACACTGAAGCTTTCTTT. The J gene is TRBJ1-1, the V gene TRBV18, with D possibly matching TRBD1 (5 bases). This CDR3 has 21 residues. Per the germline V gene, CDR1 is KGHSH and CDR2 is LQKENI. V lost 1 base and J 1 base, leaving 28 bases between the germline ends.

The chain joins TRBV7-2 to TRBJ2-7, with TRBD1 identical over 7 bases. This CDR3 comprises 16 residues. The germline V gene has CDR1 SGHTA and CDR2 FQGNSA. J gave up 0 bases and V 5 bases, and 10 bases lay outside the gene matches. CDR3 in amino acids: CASSPWTGPSSYEQYF. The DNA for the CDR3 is TGTGCCAGCAGCCCGTGGACAGGCCCAAGCTCCTACGAGCAGTACTTC.